These 11 T cell receptor beta chains were all obtained from the same sample, sequenced in a study of cytomegalovirus exposure and HLA in healthy donors. Vbeta (60) and Jbeta (13) primers were used in the PCR. Profiled with immunoSEQ multiplex PCR; TCRdb holds only in-frame clones, not every one. The sample gives about 140,000 clones, 88% of which show up once; roughly 0.5% is in the top ten. The sequencing sample was made of PBMCs. These TCRs come from a woman aged 40 to 49 in good health and CMV-seronegative.

The chain carries TRBV6-5 and TRBJ1-1, with D tentatively TRBD1 (5 bases). CDR3 length: 15 residues. CDR1 is MNHEY, CDR2 SVGAGI, per germline. With 4 bases removed from V and 5 bases from J, the gap between germline ends came to 17 bases. CDR3 coding DNA: TGTGCCAGCAGTTTGAGGCAGGGTGTTCGGACTGAAGCTTTCTTT. Translated, it gives CASSLRQGVRTEAFF.

The rearrangement joins TRBV30 to TRBJ2-2; 7 bases agree with TRBD2. CDR1 is GTSNPN and CDR2 is SVGIG in the germline V gene (reference sequence). The length of the CDR3 is 15 residues. V lost 2 bases and J lost 5; bases outside the gene matches: 8. CDR3 region: CAWSSQAGRTGELFF. The CDR3 bases are TGTGCCTGGAGTTCTCAAGCGGGACGGACCGGGGAGCTGTTTTTT. The full variable domain, in which reference TRBV30 and TRBJ2-2 provide the parts outside the CDR3, is SQTIHQWPATLVQPVGSPLSLECTVEGTSNPNLYWYRQAAGRGLQLLFYSVGIGQISSEVPQNLSASRPQDRQFILSSKKLLLSDSGFYLCAWSSQAGRTGELFFGEGSRLTVL.

The chain employs TRBV5-1 and TRBJ2-1, with 10 bases lining up with TRBD2. Germline-derived CDR1 and CDR2 are SGHRS and YFSETQ. V lost 1 base to trimming and J lost 8 bases; unmatched junction nucleotides: 6. The CDR3 spans 15 residues. The CDR3 spells CASSLSSGSWDEQFF. The CDR3 DNA reads TGCGCCAGCAGCTTGTCTAGCGGGAGCTGGGATGAGCAGTTCTTC.

The J gene is TRBJ2-5, the V gene TRBV11-2; the match to TRBD1 covers 8 bases. CDR3 length: 15 amino acids. The germline gives CDR1 SGHAT, CDR2 FQNNGV. After removal of 0 bases from V and 0 bases from J, the junction contained 0 bases not matched to a gene. The CDR3 is CASSLDRGHQETQYF. CDR3 DNA: TGTGCCAGCAGCTTAGACAGGGGGCACCAAGAGACCCAGTACTTC. Complete variable domain (other parts from reference TRBV11-2 and TRBJ2-5): EAGVAQSPRYKIIEKRQSVAFWCNPISGHATLYWYQQILGQGPKLLIQFQNNGVVDDSQLPKDRFSAERLKGVDSTLKIQPAKLEDSAVYLCASSLDRGHQETQYFGPGTRLLVL.

The chain recombines TRBV11-2 with TRBJ2-5; no clear D gene. Germline lookup yields CDR1 SGHAT and CDR2 FQNNGV. Trimming stripped 4 bases from V and 5 bases from J, with 8 bases between. The CDR3 is 12 residues long. CDR3 sequence reads: CASSSLEETQYF. The CDR3 DNA reads TGTGCCAGCAGCTCCCTCGAGGAGACCCAGTACTTC.

The chain combines TRBV7-6 with TRBJ2-7; 11 bases are shared with TRBD2. Losses at the gene ends were 2 bases for V and 3 bases for J; bases not matched to a gene: 6. Per germline, CDR1 SGHVS and CDR2 FNYEAQ. CDR3 length: 16 residues. This CDR3 is CASSLHPTSGIYEQYF. As DNA, the CDR3 is TGTGCCAGCAGCTTACATCCGACTAGCGGGATCTACGAGCAGTACTTC.

V usage is TRBV7-9 and J usage is TRBJ1-3, with D possibly being TRBD1 (5 bases). V was trimmed by 1 base and J by 3 bases, leaving 13 bases between them. This CDR3 comprises 16 residues. Germline CDR1 is SEHNR and CDR2 is FQNEAQ (reference sequence). CDR3 nucleotides: TGTGCCAGCAGCTTAGGGGCAGGAGGGGATGGAAACACCATATATTTT. It translates to CASSLGAGGDGNTIYF.

The V gene is TRBV5-6, the J gene TRBJ2-1; D is perhaps TRBD2 (6 bases). CDR1 and CDR2 from the germline V gene are SGHDT and YYEEEE. CDR3 length equals 11 residues. Between the trimmed V and J ends, which lost 6 bases and 7 bases, there was a span of 8 bases. In DNA form, the CDR3 reads TGTGCCAGCATCCTAGCGAATGAGCAGTTCTTC. Amino acids: CASILANEQFF.

CDR3 DNA: TGTGCCTGGAGTGGCGTTGGACTAGCACTCACAGATACGCAGTATTTT. It translates to CAWSGVGLALTDTQYF. J is TRBJ2-3 and V is TRBV30; TRBD2 matches at 8 bases. The CDR3 contains 16 residues. J was trimmed by 2 bases and V by 1 base; bases with no gene match: 8. Germline CDR1 is GTSNPN and CDR2 is SVGIG (reference sequence).

The rearrangement uses TRBV10-3 and TRBJ2-1; 9 bases align to TRBD2. CDR3 length equals 15 residues. CDR1 ENHRY and CDR2 SYGVKD come from the germline V gene. Trimming removed 6 bases from V and 4 bases from J; junction bases left unmatched: 7. The CDR3 is CAISIGLAQYNEQFF. Here the CDR3 DNA reads TGTGCCATCAGCATTGGACTAGCGCAATACAATGAGCAGTTCTTC.

This clone has just a few counts. The gene calls are TRBV4-3 and TRBJ1-1, with TRBD1 matching 9 bases. The length of the CDR3 is 13 residues. V shed 5 bases, J shed 4 bases, and the junction held 2 bases outside the gene matches. Germline V gene data show CDR1 as LGHNA and CDR2 as YSLEER. The CDR3 DNA reads as TGCGCCAGCAGCAGACAGGGGGGCACTGAAGCTTTCTTT. Protein: CASSRQGGTEAFF.